What follows is one T cell receptor (beta chain) and its context. This entry comes from a study of blood T cell repertoires in COVID-19. The CDR3 is 14 residues long. Germline CDR1 and CDR2: MGHRA and YSYEKL. V was clipped by 2 bases and J by 1 base, with 8 bases between them. Measured with immunoSEQ multiplex PCR; TCRdb has only the in-frame clones, and not every one. The data contain approximately 210,000 clones, roughly 90% of them singletons. The origin of this receptor is a woman in her thirties or forties with acute or convalescent COVID-19. V usage is TRBV4-1 and J usage is TRBJ1-1; no clear D gene. Sequenced: peripheral blood. The CDR3 sequence is CASSQKIKNTEAFF. The CDR3 DNA reads TGCGCCAGCAGCCAAAAAATTAAGAACACTGAAGCTTTCTTT.